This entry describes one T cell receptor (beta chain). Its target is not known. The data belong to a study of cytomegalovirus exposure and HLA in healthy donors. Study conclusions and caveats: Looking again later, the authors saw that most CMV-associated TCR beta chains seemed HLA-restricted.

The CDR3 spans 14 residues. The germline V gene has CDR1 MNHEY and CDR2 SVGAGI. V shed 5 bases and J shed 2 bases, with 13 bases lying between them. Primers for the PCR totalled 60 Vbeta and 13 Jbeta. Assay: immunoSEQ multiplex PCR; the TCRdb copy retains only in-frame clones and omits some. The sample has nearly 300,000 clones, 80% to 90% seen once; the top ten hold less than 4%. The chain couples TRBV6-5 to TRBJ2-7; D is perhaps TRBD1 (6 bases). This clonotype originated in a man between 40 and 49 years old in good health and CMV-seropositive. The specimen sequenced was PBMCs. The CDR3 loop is CASSTPTGPYEQYF. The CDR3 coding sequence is TGTGCCAGCAGTACTCCGACAGGACCCTACGAGCAGTACTTC.